This TCR beta chain was captured in a study of control samples from healthy donors and cancer patients. The data were produced by immunoSEQ multiplex PCR, yet TCRdb's version contains in-frame clones alone and is incomplete. The profile shows approximately 70,000 clones, approximately 90% of them singletons. The clonotype comes from a woman in her fifties or sixties with colorectal cancer. Sample: PBMCs.

The CDR3 sequence: CASTQRGTGVGQGTGELFF. The CDR3 nucleotides read TGTGCCAGTACCCAACGCGGGACAGGGGTCGGGCAGGGCACCGGGGAGCTGTTTTTT. V gene TRBV19 combines with J gene TRBJ2-2; TRBD1 matches at 10 bases. Germline CDR1 LNHDA, CDR2 SQIVND (reference sequence). The trim removed 7 bases at V and 4 bases at J, leaving 18 bases unmatched. CDR3 length: 19 amino acids.